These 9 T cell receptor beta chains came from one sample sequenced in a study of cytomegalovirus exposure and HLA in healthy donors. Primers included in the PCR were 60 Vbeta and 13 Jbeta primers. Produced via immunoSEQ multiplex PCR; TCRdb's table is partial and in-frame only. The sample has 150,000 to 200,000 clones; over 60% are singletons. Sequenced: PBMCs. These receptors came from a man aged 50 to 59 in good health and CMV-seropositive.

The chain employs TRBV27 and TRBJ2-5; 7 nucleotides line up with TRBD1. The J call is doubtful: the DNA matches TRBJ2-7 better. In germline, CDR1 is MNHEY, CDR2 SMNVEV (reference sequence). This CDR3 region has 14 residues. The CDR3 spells CASSFDRASYEQYF. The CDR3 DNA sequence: TGTGCCAGCAGTTTCGACAGGGCCTCCTACGAGCAGTACTTC.

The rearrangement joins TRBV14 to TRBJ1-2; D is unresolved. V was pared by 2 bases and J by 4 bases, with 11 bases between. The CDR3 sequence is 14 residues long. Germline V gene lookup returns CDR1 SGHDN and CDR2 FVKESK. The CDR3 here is CASSQSIGVYGYTF. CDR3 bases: TGTGCCAGCAGCCAATCTATAGGAGTCTATGGCTACACCTTC.

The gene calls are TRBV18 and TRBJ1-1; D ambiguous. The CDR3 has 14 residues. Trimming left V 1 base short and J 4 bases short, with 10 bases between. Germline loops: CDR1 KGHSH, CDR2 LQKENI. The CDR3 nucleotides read TGTGCCAGCTCACCACAAGATATGCGCACTGAAGCTTTCTTT. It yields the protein CASSPQDMRTEAFF.

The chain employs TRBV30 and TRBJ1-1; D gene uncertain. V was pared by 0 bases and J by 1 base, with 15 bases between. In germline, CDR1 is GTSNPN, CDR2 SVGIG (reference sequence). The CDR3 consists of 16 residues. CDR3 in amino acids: CAWSVLPRTWNTEAFF. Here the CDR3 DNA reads TGTGCCTGGAGTGTCCTCCCCCGGACTTGGAACACTGAAGCTTTCTTT.

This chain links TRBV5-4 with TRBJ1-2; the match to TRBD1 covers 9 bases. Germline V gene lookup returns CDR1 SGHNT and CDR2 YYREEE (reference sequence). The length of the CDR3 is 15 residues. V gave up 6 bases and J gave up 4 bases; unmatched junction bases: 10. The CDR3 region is CASNPGTGTIYGYTF. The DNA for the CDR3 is TGTGCCAGCAACCCCGGGACAGGGACCATCTATGGCTACACCTTC.

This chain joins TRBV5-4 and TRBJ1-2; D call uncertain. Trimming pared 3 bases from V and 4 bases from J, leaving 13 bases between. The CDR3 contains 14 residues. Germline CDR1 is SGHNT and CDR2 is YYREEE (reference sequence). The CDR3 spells CASSSLGGSYGYTF. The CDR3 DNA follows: TGTGCCAGCAGCTCCCTAGGCGGTAGCTATGGCTACACCTTC.

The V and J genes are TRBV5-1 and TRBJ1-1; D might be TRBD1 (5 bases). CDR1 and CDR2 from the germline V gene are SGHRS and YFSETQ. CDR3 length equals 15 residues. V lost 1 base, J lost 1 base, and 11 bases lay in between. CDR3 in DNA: TGCGCCAGCAGCTTGTTTGGGCAGGGGAACACTGAAGCTTTCTTT. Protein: CASSLFGQGNTEAFF.

The CDR3 DNA is TGTGCCAGCAGCGACGACAGGGTTGGTCAGCCCCAGCATTTT. Its translation is CASSDDRVGQPQHF. V usage is TRBV7-9 and J usage is TRBJ1-5; 7 bases map to TRBD1. Germline CDR1 and CDR2: SEHNR and FQNEAQ (reference sequence). Losses at the gene ends were 5 bases for V and 6 bases for J; bases not matched to a gene: 7. The CDR3 length is 14 residues.

The CDR3 sequence is CASSLDRADNSPLHF. CDR3 bases: TGCGCCAGCAGCTTGGACAGGGCGGATAATTCACCCCTCCACTTT. The V gene is TRBV5-1, the J gene TRBJ1-6, with D tentatively TRBD1 (6 bases). CDR1 SGHRS and CDR2 YFSETQ come from the germline V gene. CDR3 length: 15 residues. V dropped 0 bases and J dropped 5 bases, with 9 bases sitting between them.